This T cell receptor beta chain was profiled in a study of blood T cells in healthy people across ages. A second roughly 6 to 12 cycle PCR used barcoded and J-beta primers. One entry per CDR3 protein results from TCRdb running MiXCR on the 5' RACE reads. The table includes about 780,000 distinct CDR3 sequences, about 46% detected once. This clonotype was obtained from a man older than 75 in good health. The specimen was blood.

This chain's CDR3 is CASNPSGRIGEQFF. The DNA for the CDR3 is TGTGCCAGCAACCCTAGCGGGAGAATCGGTGAGCAGTTCTTC. The chain joins TRBV12-3 or TRBV12-4 to TRBJ2-1; 10 bases map to TRBD2. Trimming took 7 bases from V and 9 from J; bases not matched to a gene: 9. The length of the CDR3 is 14 residues.